The 27 T cell receptor beta chains given below trace back to one sample, sequenced in a study of vaccination effects on CD4 cells after COVID-19. ViraFEST assay sequencing came after antigen-specific CD4+ T cells were expanded with viral peptide pools. Following culture for 9 to 11 days, CD4+ T cells were isolated. Sequencing used immunoSEQ multiplex PCR; TCRdb keeps in-frame clones, though not all of them. This sample yields over 7,500 clones, of which 60% to 75% are seen a single time; approximately 12% belongs to the top ten. Their target antigens are unknown. Specimen: CD4+ T cells from PBMCs cultured with HCoV-229E spike peptides, collected before COVID-19 vaccination. The source of these receptors is a human donor who received a COVID-19 vaccine.

V gene TRBV21-1 combines with J gene TRBJ1-5; the D call TRBD1 from the table was never checked on the DNA. TRBV21-1 is reported as a pseudogene. The CDR3 loop spans 18 amino acids. The CDR3 DNA is TGTGCCAGCAGCAAAGCTTTAGGTGGGTCGACAGGCAATCAGCCCCAGCATTTT. Protein: CASSKALGGSTGNQPQHF.

The V and J genes are TRBV2 and TRBJ1-6; D unclear. V was trimmed by 2 bases and J by 8 bases, leaving 7 bases between them. This CDR3 contains 13 residues. Germline lookup yields CDR1 SNHLY and CDR2 FYNNEI. The CDR3 region is CASSEIEDSPLHF. The CDR3 DNA follows: TGTGCCAGCAGTGAAATTGAAGATTCACCCCTCCACTTT.

The chain joins TRBV23-1 to TRBJ2-4; D call uncertain. TRBV23-1 is an ORF; its function is uncertain. The CDR3 runs 13 residues. Trimming took 7 bases from V and 15 from J, leaving 22 bases between them. CDR3 DNA sequence: TGCGCCAGCACCCAATTCCCATCCTTCAGCTCGTACTTC. Amino acids: CASTQFPSFSSYF.

This chain connects TRBV10-2 to TRBJ1-5; the D is unclear. Germline V gives CDR1 WSHSY, CDR2 SAAADI. The CDR3 is 13 amino acids. Between the trimmed V and J ends, which lost 0 bases and 9 bases, there was a span of 9 bases. The CDR3 DNA sequence: TGCGCCAGCAGTGAGTCTCGCCTATGGCCCCAGCATTTT. It encodes CASSESRLWPQHF.

DNA for the CDR3: TGTGCCACCAGAGACAGGGGCCTTCAAGAGACCCAGTACTTC. It translates to CATRDRGLQETQYF. The chain carries TRBV19 and TRBJ2-5, with TRBD1 matching over 8 bases. Trimming cost V 10 bases and J 2 bases; bases outside gene matches: 9. This CDR3 is built from 14 residues. CDR1 and CDR2 from the germline V gene are LNHDA and SQIVND (reference sequence).

This clone is medium-sized in the sample. The chain has TRBV18 and TRBJ2-3; D remains unclear. CDR1 KGHSH and CDR2 LQKENI come from the germline V gene. The length of the CDR3 is 15 residues. Trimming took off 4 bases at V and 2 bases at J, with 13 bases between the two ends. This CDR3 reads CASSQYTESTDTQYF. As DNA, the CDR3 is TGTGCCAGCTCACAATACACAGAATCCACAGATACGCAGTATTTT.

The rearrangement uses TRBV3-1 (or the pseudogene TRBV3-2) and TRBJ1-5; possibly TRBD1 for D (5 bases). The CDR3 has 13 amino acids. V lost 3 bases to trimming and J lost 7 bases, with 10 bases between them. Per the germline V gene, CDR1 is LGHDT and CDR2 is YNNKEL (reference sequence). The CDR3: CASSQTGEQPQHF. The CDR3 DNA follows: TGTGCCAGCAGCCAGACGGGGGAACAGCCCCAGCATTTT.

The rearrangement joins TRBV18 to TRBJ1-6; D gene ambiguous. Germline-derived CDR1 and CDR2 are KGHSH and LQKENI. Trimming shortened V by 3 bases and J by 5 bases, and 5 bases separated the two germline ends. The CDR3 spans 13 residues. The CDR3 loop reads CASSPGDNSPLHF. The CDR3 DNA is TGTGCCAGCTCACCGGGAGATAATTCACCCCTCCACTTT.

The chain uses TRBV19 and TRBJ2-3, with TRBD1 matching 7 bases. Germline trimming cut 9 bases from V and 4 bases from J; bases unmatched to any gene: 4. The CDR3 totals 12 residues. Germline CDR1 reads LNHDA; CDR2 reads SQIVND (reference sequence). CDR3 bases: TGTGCCAGGACAGGGTTGGCAGATACGCAGTATTTT. It encodes CARTGLADTQYF.

J is TRBJ2-7 and V is TRBV6-5; D perhaps matches TRBD2 (7 bases). V lost 1 base and J lost 7, with 20 bases in between. Germline V gene lookup returns CDR1 MNHEY and CDR2 SVGAGI. The CDR3 sequence is 16 residues long. Here the CDR3 reads CASSYWAGDTRGEQYF. The CDR3 nucleotides read TGTGCCAGCAGTTACTGGGCGGGGGACACGAGAGGAGAGCAGTACTTC.

The V gene is TRBV18, the J gene TRBJ2-2, with 8 bases identical to TRBD1. This CDR3 contains 16 residues. The junction had 5 bases not matched to a gene; V was cut back by 2 bases and J by 3 bases. Germline CDR1 and CDR2: KGHSH and LQKENI. This CDR3 is CASSPSNRGDTGELFF. The CDR3 nucleotides are TGTGCCAGCTCACCAAGCAACAGGGGGGACACCGGGGAGCTGTTTTTT.

This clone was detected a few times. The CDR3, as DNA: TGTGCTAGTTCCCCGGGACGGAGGAACTCCTACGAGCAGTACTTC. Translating it yields CASSPGRRNSYEQYF. V gene TRBV12-5 combines with J gene TRBJ2-7; the D gene could be TRBD1 or TRBD2 (5 bases each). V was trimmed by 8 bases and J by 0 bases, leaving 17 bases between them. This CDR3 is built from 15 residues. Germline V gene sequence: CDR1 LGHNT, CDR2 FRNRAP.

A remark on this clone: Other DNA sequences within the sample encode an identical CDR3. This chain connects TRBV7-9 to TRBJ2-1; D possibly corresponds to TRBD1 (5 bases). V lost 1 base and J lost 12, with 16 bases in between. This CDR3 contains 14 residues. CDR1 is SEHNR, CDR2 FQNEAQ, per germline (reference sequence). The chain's CDR3 is CASSLEVRQLGQFF. CDR3 DNA: TGTGCCAGCAGCTTAGAAGTTAGACAGCTCGGGCAGTTCTTC.

The rearrangement joins TRBV10-2 to TRBJ2-3, with 7 bases fitting TRBD2. V lost 10 bases and J lost 5; bases outside the gene matches: 9. Germline assignment: CDR1 WSHSY and CDR2 SAAADI. This CDR3 spans 13 amino acids. CDR3 sequence: CAMGGSLVDTQYF. DNA of the CDR3: TGCGCCATGGGCGGGAGTCTCGTAGATACGCAGTATTTT.

The chain recombines TRBV27 with TRBJ1-2, with unresolved D. CDR1 is MNHEY and CDR2 is SMNVEV in the germline V gene (reference sequence). V lost 5 bases and J 1 base, leaving 14 bases between the germline ends. The CDR3 loop spans 15 amino acids. The CDR3 sequence is CASSPLQAVNYGYTF. The CDR3, as DNA: TGTGCCAGCAGTCCCCTTCAGGCGGTTAACTATGGCTACACCTTC.

The genes are TRBV6-6 and TRBJ2-3; possible D gene TRBD1, 6 bases. The germline V gene encodes CDR1 MNHNY and CDR2 SVGAGI (reference sequence). The CDR3 has 16 amino acids. The V gene lost 3 bases and the J gene lost 4 bases, with 17 bases spanning the gap. DNA of the CDR3: TGTGCCAGCAGTTATAGGGACACCCTAGCCCCAGATACGCAGTATTTT. Amino acid sequence: CASSYRDTLAPDTQYF.

This clone occurred a few times. The chain joins TRBV28 to TRBJ1-4; perhaps TRBD1 as D (5 bases). CDR1 is MDHEN, CDR2 SYDVKM, per germline. This CDR3 has 12 residues. Trimming removed 6 bases from V and 7 bases from J, with 9 bases in between. CDR3 region: CASRGPVEKLFF. The CDR3 DNA reads TGTGCCAGCAGGGGACCAGTTGAAAAACTGTTTTTT.

The chain has TRBV5-1 and TRBJ1-1, with D maybe TRBD1 (5 bases). Trimming shortened V by 0 bases and J by 7 bases, and 10 bases separated the two germline ends. The germline CDR1 and CDR2 sequences are SGHRS and YFSETQ. The CDR3 is 13 residues long. Here the CDR3 reads CASSLGDPREAFF. The CDR3 DNA follows: TGCGCCAGCAGCTTGGGGGACCCTCGTGAAGCTTTCTTT.

A few counts support this clone. J is TRBJ1-2 and V is TRBV7-9, with no clear D. The CDR3 contains 13 residues. Germline CDR1 reads SEHNR; CDR2 reads FQNEAQ (reference sequence). CDR3 coding DNA: TGTATGAGCTCGGGAGGGATGGACTATGGCTACACCTTC. Its translation: CMSSGGMDYGYTF.

This rearrangement joins TRBV5-5 to TRBJ1-1, with a weak D call TRBD1 (6 bases). This CDR3 region has 16 residues. With 1 base removed from V and 5 bases from J, the gap between germline ends came to 18 bases. The germline V gene encodes CDR1 SGHKS and CDR2 YYEKEE (reference sequence). The CDR3 DNA is TGTGCCAGCAGCTTGTGGTCAGGGGTGGATTTGACTGAAGCTTTCTTT. Its translation: CASSLWSGVDLTEAFF.

Only a few counts were recorded for this clone. The CDR3 protein is CASSVGSLGNEKLFF. Here the CDR3 DNA reads TGTGCCAGCAGCGTAGGTTCCTTGGGGAATGAAAAACTGTTTTTT. The rearrangement uses TRBV9 and TRBJ1-4; D is unclear. Germline V gene data show CDR1 as SGDLS and CDR2 as YYNGEE. Trimming pared 0 bases from V and 5 bases from J, leaving 11 bases between. The CDR3 loop spans 15 amino acids.

The gene calls are TRBV7-9 and TRBJ2-3, with TRBD2 matching over 8 bases. CDR3 length equals 13 residues. The germline CDR1 and CDR2 sequences are SEHNR and FQNEAQ (reference sequence). Germline trimming cut 6 bases from V and 4 bases from J; bases unmatched to any gene: 3. The CDR3 sequence is CASSPGGPDTQYF. The CDR3 DNA reads as TGTGCCAGCAGTCCGGGAGGGCCAGATACGCAGTATTTT. The full variable domain, rest sourced from reference TRBV7-9 and TRBJ2-3, is DTGVSQNPRHKITKRGQNVTFRCDPISEHNRLYWYRQTLGQGPEFLTYFQNEAQLEKSRLLSDRFSAERPKGSFSTLEIQRTEQGDSAMYLCASSPGGPDTQYFGPGTRLTVL.

This chain connects TRBV6-5 to TRBJ2-2; weak D call: TRBD2 (6 bases). Trimming took 8 bases from V and 5 from J, leaving 18 bases between them. The CDR3 is made up of 15 amino acids. Germline values: CDR1 MNHEY, CDR2 SVGAGI. The CDR3 loop is CASSMPAGATGELFF. For the CDR3, the DNA is TGTGCCAGCTCCATGCCAGCGGGTGCTACCGGGGAGCTGTTTTTT.

The J gene is TRBJ2-7, the V gene TRBV7-8; D might be TRBD2 (6 bases). CDR1 is SGHVS and CDR2 is FQNEAQ in the germline V gene. Trimming took 5 bases from V and 3 from J, leaving 14 bases between them. This CDR3 spans 14 amino acids. CDR3 region: CASSPGLFDYEQYF. Written as DNA, the CDR3 is TGTGCCAGCAGCCCGGGACTTTTTGACTACGAGCAGTACTTC. Looking up the rest from reference TRBV7-8 and TRBJ2-7 gives the full variable domain: GAGVSQSPRYKVAKRGQDVALRCDPISGHVSLFWYQQALGQGPEFLTYFQNEAQLDKSGLPSDRFFAERPEGSVSTLKIQRTQQEDSAVYLCASSPGLFDYEQYFGPGTRLTVT.

The genes are TRBV3-1 (or the pseudogene TRBV3-2) and TRBJ1-1; unclear D gene. The V gene lost 2 bases and the J gene lost 8 bases, with 24 bases spanning the gap. Germline assignment: CDR1 LGHDT and CDR2 YNNKEL (reference sequence). CDR3 size: 17 residues. CDR3 sequence (DNA): TGTGCCAGCAGCCAACCTGGAACTCTCAATACCTTGGGGGAAGCTTTCTTT. Encoded protein: CASSQPGTLNTLGEAFF.

The chain couples TRBV16 to TRBJ1-1; perhaps TRBD1 as D (5 bases). The length of the CDR3 is 15 residues. The V end was cut by 4 bases, the J end by 3 bases, with 15 bases between. The germline V gene has CDR1 KGHSY and CDR2 FQNENV. The chain's CDR3 is CASSPIWGRHTEAFF. Written as DNA, the CDR3 is TGTGCCAGCAGCCCCATCTGGGGCAGACACACTGAAGCTTTCTTT.

This sequence joins TRBV10-3 and TRBJ2-3; D is unresolved. This CDR3 has 15 amino acids. Germline CDR1 ENHRY, CDR2 SYGVKD. The germline V and J ends were trimmed by 6 bases and 2 bases, with 15 bases remaining between them. The CDR3 region is CAISPFSRITDTQYF. The DNA of the CDR3 is TGTGCCATCAGCCCGTTTTCGCGAATCACAGATACGCAGTATTTT.